This T cell receptor (beta chain) was sequenced in a study of T-cell reconstitution after alpha-beta-depleted transplantation in children. This clonotype was observed at least ten times. Unique molecular identifiers were incorporated into the prepared TCRbeta library. MiXCR was run by TCRdb on the PCR reads, yielding one entry per CDR3 protein. The data contain about 200,000 distinct CDR3 sequences, approximately 14% of them seen just once; the ten biggest clones take up roughly 13%. The source of this sequence is a human donor who donated a stem cell graft to a child with acute lymphoblastic leukemia. The sequences come from PBMCs from the stem cell graft donor, collected from the stem cell graft.

This CDR3 reads CASSPWTGDLNEQFF. CDR3 bases: TGTGCCAGCAGCCCTTGGACAGGGGATTTGAATGAGCAGTTCTTC. The chain is built from TRBV5-6 and TRBJ2-1, with 9 bases matching TRBD1. Germline lookup yields CDR1 SGHDT and CDR2 YYEEEE. After removal of 4 bases from V and 7 bases from J, the junction contained 9 bases not matched to a gene. The CDR3 spans 15 residues.